This T cell receptor (beta chain) emerged from a study of blood T cell repertoires in COVID-19. This CDR3 is 16 amino acids long. The germline gives CDR1 MDHEN, CDR2 SYDVKM. V was clipped by 1 base and J by 4 bases, with 16 bases between them. Sequencing was performed with immunoSEQ multiplex PCR; in TCRdb, only in-frame clones are kept and a portion is missing. The data hold 84,000 or so clones, with under 90% observed a single time. The sequence came from a middle-aged woman with active or convalescent COVID-19. Material for sequencing was peripheral blood. The rearrangement links TRBV28 to TRBJ2-5; D possibly corresponds to TRBD1 (6 bases). The CDR3 reads CASSLSLQGWRETQYF. The DNA of the CDR3 is TGTGCCAGCAGTTTATCTCTACAGGGATGGCGAGAGACCCAGTACTTC. The full variable domain, in which reference TRBV28 and TRBJ2-5 provide the parts outside the CDR3, is DVKVTQSSRYLVKRTGEKVFLECVQDMDHENMFWYRQDPGLGLRLIYFSYDVKMKEKGDIPEGYSVSREKKERFSLILESASTNQTSMYLCASSLSLQGWRETQYFGPGTRLLVL.